The 20 T cell receptor beta chains below come from one sample, sequenced in a study of T cells after yellow fever vaccination. Using its own MiXCR run on the 5' RACE reads, TCRdb lists one record per CDR3 protein. The sample has 300,000 to 400,000 distinct CDR3 sequences; 8.7% are singletons. Source: PBMCs, taken on the day of the first yellow fever vaccination. These receptors were collected from a man aged 18 to 29 who received the YFV17D yellow fever vaccine.

The rearrangement joins TRBV28 to TRBJ1-1; TRBD1 matches 10 bases. The V and J ends lost 5 bases and 9 bases, in that order; junction bases with no gene match: 9. CDR3 size: 14 residues. Germline CDR1 and CDR2: MDHEN and SYDVKM. The CDR3 region has the DNA TGTGCCAGCAGTGCCCTCGGGACAGGGGCCAAAGCTTTCTTT. Protein: CASSALGTGAKAFF.

CDR3 sequence (DNA): TGTGCCAGTAGGGACAGGCTTAATGAAAAACTGTTTTTT. Its protein is CASRDRLNEKLFF. The genes are TRBV19 and TRBJ1-4, with 7 positions matching TRBD1. The CDR3 runs 13 residues. From germline, CDR1 is LNHDA and CDR2 SQIVND (reference sequence). V was clipped by 6 bases and J by 4 bases; unmatched bases: 2.

In its sample, this clonotype was seen a few times. The J gene is TRBJ1-5, the V gene TRBV28, with a tentative D call TRBD1 (5 bases). CDR3 length: 16 residues. Looked up from germline, CDR1 is MDHEN and CDR2 is SYDVKM. The V end lost 6 bases, the J end lost 3 bases, and 18 bases lay between the germline ends. CDR3 coding DNA: TGTGCCAGCAGCTTGCCGTGGGGGGGGGACAATCAGCCCCAGCATTTT. Encoded protein: CASSLPWGGDNQPQHF.

This clonotype came up a few times. This chain joins TRBV11-2 and TRBJ1-5; 8 bases match TRBD1. CDR3 length: 14 amino acids. Trimming at V came to 6 bases and at J to 3 bases, leaving 4 bases not matched to a gene. The V gene's germline CDR1 is SGHAT and CDR2 FQNNGV. CDR3 DNA: TGTGCCAGCAGTGACAGGGGCGCCAATCAGCCCCAGCATTTT. Translation gives CASSDRGANQPQHF.

This clonotype has ten or more counts. J is TRBJ1-4 and V is TRBV7-2; D gene ambiguous. The CDR3 covers 16 residues. Looked up from germline, CDR1 is SGHTA and CDR2 is FQGNSA. V dropped 5 bases and J dropped 6 bases, with 19 bases sitting between them. Here the CDR3 reads CASSAGIGGFYEKLFF. The CDR3 nucleotides read TGTGCCAGCAGCGCAGGAATCGGCGGGTTCTATGAAAAACTGTTTTTT.

This clonotype was picked up many times. The chain couples TRBV5-1 to TRBJ2-5; tentatively, D is TRBD2 (6 bases). Germline CDR1 is SGHRS and CDR2 is YFSETQ. The CDR3 runs to 17 residues. The V end lost 4 bases, the J end lost 2 bases, and 21 bases lay between the germline ends. The CDR3 here is CASSTPDGGGWQETQYF. The CDR3 nucleotides read TGCGCCAGCAGCACCCCCGACGGGGGTGGTTGGCAAGAGACCCAGTACTTC.

V gene TRBV18 combines with J gene TRBJ2-2; the match to TRBD1 covers 7 bases. V dropped 3 bases and J dropped 3; count of bases not matched to a gene: 4. This CDR3 is built from 15 residues. Germline CDR1 and CDR2: KGHSH and LQKENI. The CDR3 sequence: CASSPSGQYTGELFF. Written as DNA, the CDR3 is TGTGCCAGCTCACCCTCGGGACAGTACACCGGGGAGCTGTTTTTT.

This clonotype was found a few times. The chain uses TRBV4-3 and TRBJ2-7; 10 bases are a match to TRBD2. The CDR3 is 16 residues long. With 0 bases clipped from V and 5 bases from J, the junction kept 7 bases outside the gene matches. CDR1 is LGHNA and CDR2 is YSLEER in the germline V gene. The CDR3 coding sequence is TGCGCCAGCAGCCAAGATGGAGCGGGGGGGCCAAACGAGCAGTACTTC. It specifies CASSQDGAGGPNEQYF.

This clonotype showed up many times. The chain couples TRBV7-3 to TRBJ2-1; no reliable D call. Trimming took off 2 bases at V and 0 bases at J, with 11 bases between the two ends. CDR1 and CDR2 (germline): SGHTA, FQGTGA. The CDR3 contains 16 residues. Here the CDR3 reads CASSLFGSSSYNEQFF. In DNA form, the CDR3 reads TGTGCCAGCAGCTTATTCGGGTCCAGCTCCTACAATGAGCAGTTCTTC.

This clonotype was seen many times. The chain employs TRBV3-1 and TRBJ1-3; 8 bases fit TRBD1. Germline V gene data show CDR1 as LGHDT and CDR2 as YNNKEL (reference sequence). The CDR3 runs to 15 residues. The junction had 6 bases not matched to a gene; V was cut back by 6 bases and J by 2 bases. The DNA of the CDR3 is TGTGCCAGCAGTCTGACAGGGGACGCTGGAAACACCATATATTTT. Translating gives CASSLTGDAGNTIYF.

This clonotype was seen a few times. The chain joins TRBV19 to TRBJ1-6, with 11 bases matching TRBD1. The CDR3 is made up of 15 amino acids. The V gene's germline CDR1 is LNHDA and CDR2 SQIVND (reference sequence). V lost 7 bases to trimming and J lost 5 bases; unmatched junction nucleotides: 4. The CDR3 coding sequence is TGTGCCAGTAAGGGACAGGGGGTGGATAATTCACCCCTCCACTTT. Translation gives CASKGQGVDNSPLHF.

In its sample, this clonotype was seen a few times. V and J are TRBV7-9 and TRBJ1-2, with D perhaps TRBD1 (6 bases). In germline, CDR1 is SEHNR, CDR2 FQNEAQ (reference sequence). The length of the CDR3 is 16 residues. V lost 2 bases and J 4 bases, leaving 17 bases between the germline ends. This CDR3 is CASSLLDRTRGYGYTF. In nucleotides, the CDR3 is TGTGCCAGCAGCTTACTAGACAGGACGAGGGGCTATGGCTACACCTTC.

This clonotype has just a few counts. The chain combines TRBV7-3 with TRBJ2-2, with 10 bases identical to TRBD2. CDR1 SGHTA and CDR2 FQGTGA come from the germline V gene. CDR3 length equals 13 residues. V shed 5 bases, J shed 10 bases, and the junction held 4 bases outside the gene matches. CDR3 region: CASSPGTSAELFF. The CDR3 coding sequence is TGTGCCAGCAGCCCCGGGACTAGCGCGGAGCTGTTTTTT.

As regards this clonotype: A read error may explain this, as a much larger clone is one base away. The genes are TRBV7-2 and TRBJ1-2; D is unclear. Germline V gene lookup returns CDR1 SGHTA and CDR2 FQGNSA. The CDR3 is 13 residues long. CDR3 nucleotides: TGTGCCAGCAGCTTAGTTAGGTATGGAGGCTACAACTTC. It translates to CASSLVRYGGYNF.

This clonotype was observed a few times. The chain carries TRBV9 and TRBJ2-3; 9 bases align to TRBD2. V trimming: 3 bases; J trimming: 0 bases; junction bases outside the gene matches: 2. The CDR3 length is 15 residues. Germline V gene sequence: CDR1 SGDLS, CDR2 YYNGEE. This CDR3 reads CASSASGVSTDTQYF. CDR3 bases: TGTGCCAGCAGCGCTAGCGGGGTTAGCACAGATACGCAGTATTTT. Combining the CDR3 with reference TRBV9 and TRBJ2-3 gives the whole variable domain DSGVTQTPKHLITATGQRVTLRCSPRSGDLSVYWYQQSLDQGLQFLIQYYNGEERAKGNILERFSAQQFPDLHSELNLSSLELGDSALYFCASSASGVSTDTQYFGPGTRLTVL.

This clonotype showed up just a few times. The chain uses TRBV12-3 or TRBV12-4 and TRBJ1-2; D call uncertain. The V end lost 3 bases, the J end lost 4 bases, and 9 bases lay between the germline ends. This CDR3 has 13 amino acids. The CDR3 is CASSFGETYGYTF. For the CDR3, the DNA is TGTGCCAGCAGTTTCGGGGAAACCTATGGCTACACCTTC.

This clonotype was seen ten or more times. This chain links TRBV10-3 with TRBJ2-1; D is perhaps TRBD2 (5 bases). The germline V gene has CDR1 ENHRY and CDR2 SYGVKD. Trimming took off 2 bases at V and 7 bases at J, with 9 bases between the two ends. The CDR3 length is 13 residues. The CDR3 DNA sequence: TGTGCCATCAGTGAGAGCCGGGAAAATGAGCAGTTCTTC. This gives the protein CAISESRENEQFF.

The rearrangement links TRBV6-1 to TRBJ2-5; maybe TRBD1 (6 bases). CDR1 and CDR2 (germline): MNHNS, SASEGT. This CDR3 has 13 residues. Trimming removed 5 bases from V and 1 base from J, with 8 bases in between. CDR3 in amino acids: CASSKQGQETQYF. For the CDR3, the DNA is TGTGCCAGCAGTAAACAGGGCCAAGAGACCCAGTACTTC.

The chain couples TRBV20-1 to TRBJ2-1; 9 nucleotides agree with TRBD1. The CDR3 has 15 residues. Trimming cost V 3 bases and J 10 bases; bases outside gene matches: 13. Germline-derived CDR1 and CDR2 are DFQATT and SNEGSKA (reference sequence). CDR3 sequence reads: CSASRNRQGVGEQFF. The CDR3 bases are TGCAGTGCTAGCCGAAATAGACAGGGGGTGGGCGAGCAGTTCTTC.

The chain carries TRBV27 and TRBJ2-5, with TRBD1 matching 7 bases. The CDR3 consists of 15 residues. From germline, CDR1 is MNHEY and CDR2 SMNVEV (reference sequence). The V and J ends lost 5 bases and 4 bases, in that order; junction bases with no gene match: 10. The CDR3 bases are TGTGCCAGCAGTAAACGGGGACAGATCCGAGAGACCCAGTACTTC. This encodes CASSKRGQIRETQYF.